Each of the 32 T cell receptor beta chains below was sequenced from the same sample in a study of cytomegalovirus exposure and HLA in healthy donors. PCR used 60 Vbeta primers and 13 Jbeta primers. Sequenced by immunoSEQ multiplex PCR; TCRdb stores in-frame clones only, minus some. Found here are about 170,000 clones, around 80% of them singletons; the top ten hold around 3.1%. Specimen: PBMCs. The receptors were gathered from a woman aged 50 to 60 in good health and CMV-seropositive.

This clone was found a few times. The chain has TRBV10-2 and TRBJ2-3, with TRBD2 identical over 12 bases. V shed 10 bases, J shed 3 bases, and the junction held 2 bases outside the gene matches. Germline loops: CDR1 WSHSY, CDR2 SAAADI. The CDR3 runs to 13 residues. The CDR3 DNA is TGCGCCACTGGACTAGCGGGGACAGATACGCAGTATTTT. This translates into CATGLAGTDTQYF.

J is TRBJ1-1 and V is TRBV4-3; a possible D gene is TRBD1 (5 bases). Germline V gives CDR1 LGHNA, CDR2 YSLEER. The CDR3 length is 14 residues. V was pared by 1 base and J by 8 bases, with 14 bases between. The DNA for the CDR3 is TGCGCCAGCAGCCAAGTTAACCAGCCAGGGGAAGCTTTCTTT. Its protein product is CASSQVNQPGEAFF.

This chain connects TRBV5-1 to TRBJ1-5; D is perhaps TRBD1 (6 bases). V dropped 3 bases and J dropped 5 bases, with 12 bases sitting between them. From germline, CDR1 is SGHRS and CDR2 YFSETQ. The CDR3 totals 14 residues. The chain's CDR3 is CASSWTSGDQPQHF. For the CDR3, the DNA is TGCGCCAGCAGCTGGACCTCAGGGGATCAGCCCCAGCATTTT.

This clone was picked up a small number of times. The rearrangement uses TRBV28 and TRBJ2-1, with a tentative D call TRBD1 (5 bases). Germline V gene sequence: CDR1 MDHEN, CDR2 SYDVKM. With 6 bases removed from V and 4 bases from J, the gap between germline ends came to 16 bases. There are 15 residues in the CDR3. As DNA, the CDR3 is TGTGCCAGCAGCCGCCAGGGTAGTGGGTACAATGAGCAGTTCTTC. Amino acid sequence: CASSRQGSGYNEQFF.

This chain uses TRBV9 with TRBJ2-5; the D gene is possibly TRBD1 (6 bases). The V end was cut by 0 bases, the J end by 1 base, with 10 bases between. The CDR3 extends over 15 amino acids. Germline V CDR1 and CDR2: SGDLS, YYNGEE. CDR3 coding DNA: TGTGCCAGCAGCGTAGGGACAGCTACCCAAGAGACCCAGTACTTC. Encoded protein: CASSVGTATQETQYF.

The chain recombines TRBV18 with TRBJ2-3; D might be TRBD2 (6 bases). Trimming took 7 bases from V and 2 from J, leaving 19 bases between them. This CDR3 has 16 residues. CDR1 is KGHSH, CDR2 LQKENI, per germline. CDR3 residues: CASFLGTRGITDTQYF. The CDR3 nucleotides read TGTGCCAGCTTTCTCGGGACCCGGGGGATCACAGATACGCAGTATTTT.

Turning to this clone: Other DNA sequences in this specimen translate into the identical CDR3. The chain employs TRBV19 and TRBJ2-2; D ambiguous. The CDR3 extends over 14 amino acids. Germline V gene sequence: CDR1 LNHDA, CDR2 SQIVND (reference sequence). Trimming cost V 1 base and J 1 base, with 4 bases left between them. CDR3 residues: CASSIGQNTGELFF. The CDR3 bases are TGTGCCAGTAGTATAGGACAGAACACCGGGGAGCTGTTTTTT.

The chain has TRBV7-2 and TRBJ2-7; TRBD2 matches at 11 bases. The germline V gene has CDR1 SGHTA and CDR2 FQGNSA. Unmatched junction bases numbered 6, after V lost 4 bases and J lost 1 base. The CDR3 consists of 16 residues. The DNA of the CDR3 is TGTGCCAGCAGCTCGCGCCGGACTAGCGGGTCCTACGAGCAGTACTTC. It yields the protein CASSSRRTSGSYEQYF. The whole variable domain, remainder taken from reference TRBV7-2 and TRBJ2-7, is GAGVSQSPSNKVTEKGKDVELRCDPISGHTALYWYRQSLGQGLEFLIYFQGNSAPDKSGLPSDRFSAERTGGSVSTLTIQRTQQEDSAVYLCASSSRRTSGSYEQYFGPGTRLTVT.

In its sample, this clone was seen a few times. The V and J genes are TRBV5-1 and TRBJ2-5; 7 bases align to TRBD2. The CDR3 is 16 residues long. Per the germline V gene, CDR1 is SGHRS and CDR2 is YFSETQ. J lost 2 bases, V lost 0 bases, and 7 bases had no gene match. CDR3 bases: TGCGCCAGCAGCTTGGCCCAGACTAGCTATCAAGAGACCCAGTACTTC. This encodes CASSLAQTSYQETQYF.

The chain has TRBV28 and TRBJ2-7; a weak D match, TRBD1 (5 bases). Between the trimmed V and J ends, which lost 6 bases and 2 bases, there was a span of 11 bases. The CDR3 is 13 residues long. Germline V gene sequence: CDR1 MDHEN, CDR2 SYDVKM. The CDR3 coding sequence is TGTGCCAGCAGCCCCACAGGCACCTACGAGCAGTACTTC. This translates into CASSPTGTYEQYF.

J is TRBJ1-1 and V is TRBV10-3, with TRBD1 matching 7 bases. J gave up 5 bases and V 6 bases, and 6 bases lay outside the gene matches. This CDR3 contains 13 residues. Germline CDR1 is ENHRY and CDR2 is SYGVKD. This CDR3 is CAISVQGGTEAFF. CDR3 sequence (DNA): TGTGCCATCAGCGTCCAGGGGGGAACTGAAGCTTTCTTT.

The chain combines TRBV6-6 with TRBJ1-2; 11 nucleotides align to TRBD1. The CDR3 has 13 amino acids. Per the germline V gene, CDR1 is MNHNY and CDR2 is SVGAGI (reference sequence). The ends lost 5 bases at V and 7 bases at J; junction bases unmatched: 3. CDR3 amino acids: CASSPGQGGGYTF. The CDR3 DNA sequence: TGTGCCAGCAGTCCGGGACAGGGGGGTGGCTACACCTTC.

The chain is built from TRBV11-3 and TRBJ1-1, with TRBD1 matching 9 bases. The V gene end was trimmed by 5 bases and the J gene end by 1 base; junction bases not matched to a gene: 8. CDR1 SGHNT and CDR2 YENEEA come from the germline V gene. The CDR3 spans 16 residues. CDR3 coding DNA: TGTGCCAGCAGCCTGGGGCCGGGACAGGGGAACACTGAAGCTTTCTTT. This translates into CASSLGPGQGNTEAFF.

This clone was detected once. The J gene is TRBJ2-3, the V gene TRBV6-6, with D unresolved. Germline V lookup: CDR1 MNHNY, CDR2 SVGAGI (reference sequence). The CDR3 has 15 amino acids. Trimming left V 8 bases short and J 1 base short, with 16 bases between. The DNA for the CDR3 is TGTGCCAGCCCGCCAACGCGGATGGGCACAGATACGCAGTATTTT. It is translated as CASPPTRMGTDTQYF.

The chain is built from TRBV11-2 and TRBJ2-5, with 8 bases that match TRBD2. V shed 4 bases and J 5 bases; nucleotides not matched to a gene: 6. The length of the CDR3 is 14 residues. CDR1 and CDR2 (germline): SGHAT, FQNNGV. Written as DNA, the CDR3 is TGTGCCAGCAGCTCGCGGACTAGCTGGGAGACCCAGTACTTC. The encoded protein is CASSSRTSWETQYF.

The chain links TRBV27 to TRBJ1-1; 7 bases align to TRBD1. The germline CDR1 and CDR2 sequences are MNHEY and SMNVEV (reference sequence). The CDR3 runs to 16 residues. V was pared by 0 bases and J by 8 bases, with 12 bases of the junction left unmatched. The CDR3, as DNA: TGTGCCAGCAGTTTATCGAAACGGACAGGAACTACAGAAGCTTTCTTT. This sequence encodes CASSLSKRTGTTEAFF.

The rearrangement links TRBV6-5 to TRBJ1-1; D uncertain. Trimming left V 6 bases short and J 1 base short, with 6 bases between. The CDR3 has 12 amino acids. Germline V gene lookup returns CDR1 MNHEY and CDR2 SVGAGI. In DNA form, the CDR3 reads TGTGCCAGCAGATCCTGGAACACTGAAGCTTTCTTT. Amino acids: CASRSWNTEAFF.

The J gene is TRBJ2-1, the V gene TRBV7-2, with TRBD2 identical over 13 bases. Looked up from germline, CDR1 is SGHTA and CDR2 is FQGNSA. The CDR3 has 16 amino acids. V shed 2 bases, J shed 5 bases, and the junction held 3 bases outside the gene matches. CDR3 protein: CASSLTSGGENNEQFF. As DNA, the CDR3 is TGTGCCAGCAGCTTAACTAGCGGGGGGGAGAACAATGAGCAGTTCTTC.

This rearrangement joins TRBV15 to TRBJ1-1; perhaps TRBD1 as D (5 bases). From germline, CDR1 is LNHNV and CDR2 YYDKDF (reference sequence). V lost 2 bases, J lost 6 bases, and 22 bases lay in between. The CDR3 runs 17 residues. The CDR3 sequence: CATSRPRDSALKPEAFF. In nucleotides, the CDR3 is TGTGCCACCAGCAGACCCCGGGACTCAGCCCTAAAACCTGAAGCTTTCTTT.

V gene TRBV7-3 combines with J gene TRBJ2-2, with TRBD2 identical over 14 bases. This CDR3 contains 16 residues. The germline V gene encodes CDR1 SGHTA and CDR2 FQGTGA. V dropped 4 bases and J dropped 6; count of bases not matched to a gene: 4. In DNA, the CDR3 is TGTGCCAGCAGCTCGGGACTAGCGGGAGCAGCCGGGGAGCTGTTTTTT. As protein: CASSSGLAGAAGELFF.

The CDR3 is CASSPGGAWRYGYTF. The DNA of the CDR3 is TGCGCCAGCAGCCCCGGAGGGGCATGGCGCTATGGCTACACCTTC. The chain recombines TRBV4-3 with TRBJ1-2; tentatively, D is TRBD1 (5 bases). Trimming took 4 bases from V and 4 from J, leaving 16 bases between them. Germline assignment: CDR1 LGHNA and CDR2 YSLEER. The CDR3 is 15 residues long.

With regard to this clone: This CDR3 is missing its conserved last phenylalanine or tryptophan, likely due to a read error. It is unclear where the CDR3 begins or ends on the DNA, so no DNA is shown, and the CDR3 is as TCRdb lists it. The chain uses TRBV20-1 and TRBJ2-7; the D call of TRBD1 is as the table states it, not checked on the DNA. CDR1 and CDR2 (germline): DFQATT, SNEGSKA (reference sequence). The CDR3 spans 11 amino acids, including both terminal residues. This CDR3 is CSARGHGTGSL.

The CDR3: CASSPRTREGQPQHF. CDR3 in DNA: TGTGCCAGCAGCCCCCGGACCCGAGAGGGTCAGCCCCAGCATTTT. V is TRBV6-5 and J is TRBJ1-5, with D unresolved. Germline CDR1 reads MNHEY; CDR2 reads SVGAGI. V lost 6 bases to trimming and J lost 6 bases, with 18 bases between them. The CDR3 has 15 residues.

The genes are TRBV27 and TRBJ1-6, with 8 bases matching TRBD1. V dropped 6 bases and J dropped 2; count of bases not matched to a gene: 3. There are 15 residues in the CDR3. CDR1 and CDR2 from the germline V gene are MNHEY and SMNVEV (reference sequence). The CDR3 protein is CASSLDRAYNSPLHF. The CDR3 bases are TGTGCCAGCAGCTTGGACAGGGCCTATAATTCACCCCTCCACTTT.

This clone was picked up a small number of times. Relative to the germline gene, one junction end is altered; a read error may explain this. The chain's CDR3 is CASSLGDRGNEQFF. The CDR3 DNA reads TGTGCTAGCAGCTTAGGGGACAGGGGAAATGAGCAGTTCTTC. The chain recombines TRBV7-7 with TRBJ2-1; 10 nucleotides align to TRBD1. CDR3 length equals 14 residues. CDR1 is SSHAT and CDR2 is FNYEAQ in the germline V gene (reference sequence).

The rearrangement joins TRBV6-1 to TRBJ1-1; 8 bases line up with TRBD1. Germline loops: CDR1 MNHNS, CDR2 SASEGT. The CDR3 contains 13 residues. Losses at the gene ends were 6 bases for V and 4 bases for J; bases not matched to a gene: 4. The CDR3 reads CASSVDRGTEAFF. The DNA for the CDR3 is TGTGCCAGCAGCGTCGACAGGGGCACTGAAGCTTTCTTT.

The gene calls are TRBV7-2 and TRBJ1-4, with D unclear. The germline CDR1 and CDR2 sequences are SGHTA and FQGNSA. Trimming took 2 bases from V and 0 from J, leaving 10 bases between them. There are 16 residues in the CDR3. In DNA, the CDR3 is TGTGCCAGCAGCTTATTCGCCGGGACAACTAATGAAAAACTGTTTTTT. It yields the protein CASSLFAGTTNEKLFF.

This chain connects TRBV29-1 to TRBJ2-3, with TRBD1 as a possible D gene (6 bases). Trimming pared 6 bases from V and 4 bases from J, leaving 11 bases between. Germline V gene data show CDR1 as SQVTM and CDR2 as ANQGSEA. This CDR3 has 12 residues. The CDR3 DNA follows: TGCAGCGTCTACCCAGGGGCAGATACGCAGTATTTT. Amino acid sequence: CSVYPGADTQYF.

This clone was seen a few times. This chain uses TRBV27 with TRBJ1-1; D is possibly TRBD1 (5 bases). V was shortened by 3 bases and J by 5 bases, with 10 bases between the two germline ends. Looked up from germline, CDR1 is MNHEY and CDR2 is SMNVEV (reference sequence). The CDR3 length is 13 residues. DNA of the CDR3: TGTGCCAGCAGTTTGCAAGGGGTAACTGAAGCTTTCTTT. Protein sequence: CASSLQGVTEAFF.

The chain links TRBV10-3 to TRBJ2-3, with 13 bases lining up with TRBD2. CDR1 and CDR2 (germline): ENHRY, SYGVKD. The CDR3 totals 17 residues. The V segment lost 2 bases and the J segment 6 bases; nucleotides outside the gene matches: 8. The CDR3 region has the DNA TGTGCCATCAGTGAGCCACAACTAGCGGGGGGGCCGGATACGCAGTATTTT. Translated: CAISEPQLAGGPDTQYF.

This CDR3 is CASSQVWDRGYEQYF. CDR3 sequence (DNA): TGTGCCAGCAGCCAAGTTTGGGACAGGGGGTACGAGCAGTACTTC. This sequence joins TRBV4-2 and TRBJ2-7; 11 bases agree with TRBD1. V trimming: 1 base; J trimming: 4 bases; junction bases outside the gene matches: 3. The CDR3 contains 15 residues. Germline CDR1 is LGHNA and CDR2 is YNFKEQ.

The chain couples TRBV28 to TRBJ2-2; maybe TRBD1 (5 bases). In germline, CDR1 is MDHEN, CDR2 SYDVKM. The V end was cut by 5 bases, the J end by 3 bases, with 7 bases between. There are 13 residues in the CDR3. CDR3 sequence: CASSTGDTGELFF. CDR3 DNA: TGTGCCAGCAGTACAGGTGACACCGGGGAGCTGTTTTTT.